This T cell receptor (beta chain) was recorded in a study of blood T cell repertoires in COVID-19. Turning to the study itself: COVID-19 samples from acute and convalescent phases originated in the United States, Italy and Spain. Sample material is recorded as cDNA or gDNA derived from T cells, B-cell-depleted T cells, or PBMCs.

Authors' analysis steps: For nucleated cells, counts were estimated from reference gene primer amplification. This table comes from immunoSEQ multiplex PCR, and its TCRdb copy is limited to in-frame clones, with some not included. From that table come the V and J calls and clone size; the DNA was used to work out D and trimming. The repertoire consists of about 160,000 clones, with approximately 92% occurring once and the leading ten covering 3.5% to 5%. The CDR3 is 16 amino acids. Germline lookup yields CDR1 MDHEN and CDR2 SYDVKM. Trimming removed 5 bases from V and 1 base from J; junction bases left unmatched: 5.

This receptor was taken from a woman aged 45-59 years with acute or convalescent COVID-19. The chain recombines TRBV28 with TRBJ1-5; the match to TRBD1 covers 10 bases. Sequencing was done on a sample of peripheral blood. The CDR3 DNA reads as TGTGCCAGCAGTCTGACAGGGGGCCGGAGCAATCAGCCCCAGCATTTT. It yields the protein CASSLTGGRSNQPQHF.